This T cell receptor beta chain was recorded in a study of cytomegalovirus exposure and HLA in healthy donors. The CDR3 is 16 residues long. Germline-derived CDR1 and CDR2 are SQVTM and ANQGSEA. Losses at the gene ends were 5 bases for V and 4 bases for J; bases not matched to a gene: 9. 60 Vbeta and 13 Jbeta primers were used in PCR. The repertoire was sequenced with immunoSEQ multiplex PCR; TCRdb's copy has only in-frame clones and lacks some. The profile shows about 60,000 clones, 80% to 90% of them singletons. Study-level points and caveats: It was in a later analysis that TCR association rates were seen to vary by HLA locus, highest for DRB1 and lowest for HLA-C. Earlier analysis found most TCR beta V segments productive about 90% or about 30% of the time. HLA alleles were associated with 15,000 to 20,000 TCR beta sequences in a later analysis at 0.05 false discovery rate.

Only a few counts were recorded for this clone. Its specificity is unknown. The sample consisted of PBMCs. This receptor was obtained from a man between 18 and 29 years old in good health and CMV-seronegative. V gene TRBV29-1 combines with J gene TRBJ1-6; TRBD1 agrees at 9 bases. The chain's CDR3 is CSVLGQGRPYNSPLHF. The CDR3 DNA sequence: TGCAGCGTTTTAGGACAGGGGAGGCCTTATAATTCACCCCTCCACTTT. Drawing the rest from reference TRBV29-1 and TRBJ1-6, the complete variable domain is SAVISQKPSRDICQRGTSLTIQCQVDSQVTMMFWYRQQPGQSLTLIATANQGSEATYESGFVIDKFPISRPNLTFSTLTVSNMSPEDSSIYLCSVLGQGRPYNSPLHFGNGTRLTVT.